The entry that follows covers one T cell receptor beta chain sequence. The data were obtained in a study of blood T cell repertoires in COVID-19. About the study: Samples of COVID-19 (acute and convalescent) were obtained from the United States, Italy and Spain.

Participants were aged about 18 to 100 years from about two dozen US areas. The CDR3 spans 17 residues. The trim removed 6 bases at V and 9 bases at J, leaving 15 bases unmatched. Germline CDR1 MDHEN, CDR2 SYDVKM. How the authors handled the data: By means of reference gene primer amplification, nucleated cell counts were estimated. The method was immunoSEQ multiplex PCR; TCRdb's version includes in-frame clones alone and lacks a portion of them. D and trimming were read from the DNA, whereas the V and J calls and clone size are those reported in that table. The sample shows roughly 300,000 clones, 90% of them seen only once.

The rearrangement uses TRBV28 and TRBJ1-6, with TRBD1 matching over 9 bases. This clonotype originated in a woman aged 25 to 39 who had recovered from COVID-19. What was sequenced was PBMCs or T cells enriched from blood (not recorded which). The chain's CDR3 is CASRSTGGAGGVSPLHF. The CDR3 DNA follows: TGTGCCAGCAGGTCTACAGGGGGCGCGGGAGGAGTTTCACCCCTCCACTTT.